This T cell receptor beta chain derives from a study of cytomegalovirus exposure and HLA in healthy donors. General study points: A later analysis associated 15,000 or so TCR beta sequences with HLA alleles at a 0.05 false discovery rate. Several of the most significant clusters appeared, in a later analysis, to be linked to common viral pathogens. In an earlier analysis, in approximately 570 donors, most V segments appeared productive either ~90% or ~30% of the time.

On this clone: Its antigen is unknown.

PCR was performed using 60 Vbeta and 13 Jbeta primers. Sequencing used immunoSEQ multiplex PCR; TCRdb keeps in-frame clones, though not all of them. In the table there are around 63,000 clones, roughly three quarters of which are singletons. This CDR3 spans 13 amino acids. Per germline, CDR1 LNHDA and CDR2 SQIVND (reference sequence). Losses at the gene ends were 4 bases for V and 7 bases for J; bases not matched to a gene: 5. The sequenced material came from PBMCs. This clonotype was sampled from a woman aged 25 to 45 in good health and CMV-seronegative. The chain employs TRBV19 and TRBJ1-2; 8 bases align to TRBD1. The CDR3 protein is CASSTGQGSGYTF. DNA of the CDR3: TGTGCCAGTAGTACAGGACAGGGAAGTGGCTACACCTTC.